This T cell receptor beta chain originates from a study of cytomegalovirus exposure and HLA in healthy donors. Findings and caveats of the study: Reportedly, cytomegalovirus status was diagnosed with high sensitivity and specificity. In vitro confirmation showed three CMV-associated chains to be CMV antigen specific.

Trimming stripped 5 bases from V and 10 bases from J, with 18 bases between. CDR3 length: 14 amino acids. CDR1 and CDR2 from the germline V gene are SGHAT and FQNNGV. Sequenced by immunoSEQ multiplex PCR; TCRdb stores in-frame clones only, minus some. The sample has about 250,000 clones; 85% to 90% are singletons. As for this clone: Its target is not known.

Sequencing input: PBMCs. The receptor comes from a man between 18 and 29 years old in good health and CMV-seronegative. The rearrangement links TRBV11-2 to TRBJ2-1; perhaps TRBD1 as D (5 bases). CDR3 nucleotides: TGTGCCAGCAGCCCCAACCCCAGTCAGGGAGAGCAGTTCTTC. This sequence encodes CASSPNPSQGEQFF.